This is a list of T cell receptor beta chains from one sample in a study of cytomegalovirus exposure and HLA in healthy donors. TCRdb's copy holds only in-frame clones and misses some; the assay was immunoSEQ multiplex PCR. This sample has about 130,000 clones, with around three quarters found just once. The source material was PBMCs. The receptors originated from a woman aged 40 to 50 in good health and CMV-seropositive. Both conserved end residues are part of each CDR3. D genes are given only for firm matches. Clone size is stated in some rows and not others, as once, few, many or a class when expanded.

>TRBV18|NA|TRBJ1-2|TRBD1
TGTGCCAGCTCACCAAACAGGGGAACAGACTATGGCTACACCTTC
CASSPNRGTDYGYTF
>TRBV6-5|NA|TRBJ2-1|NA
TGTGCCAGCAGTTACTCGAAGGGCGGGTCCTACAATGAGCAGTTCTTC
CASSYSKGGSYNEQFF
>TRBV6-1|NA|TRBJ1-5|NA
TGTGCCAGCAGTGCCGGGGGCAATCAGCCCCAGCATTTT
CASSAGGNQPQHF
>TRBV6-1|NA|TRBJ1-1|NA
TGTGCCAGCAGTGAATTAGGAGGGTGGAACACTGAAGCTTTCTTT
CASSELGGWNTEAFF
>TRBV19|NA|TRBJ2-1|TRBD2
TGTGCCAGTACCGGGACTAGCGGGAGGGCCAGGAATGAGCAGTTCTTC
CASTGTSGRARNEQFF
>TRBV11-2|NA|TRBJ2-2|NA
TGTGCCAGCAGCTTAGACGGCAGGGTTGGGACCGGGGAGCTGTTTTTT
CASSLDGRVGTGELFF
>TRBV29-1|NA|TRBJ2-6|NA
TGCAGCGTCCTAGAAGGTTCTGGGGCCAACGTCCTGACTTTC
CSVLEGSGANVLTF
>TRBV28|NA|TRBJ2-7|NA
TGTGCCAGCAGTTTATTCGGGTTGGGGCAGTACTTC
CASSLFGLGQYF
>TRBV1|NA|TRBJ2-7|NA
TGCACCAGCAGCCGAGAACTAAATAGGTACTTC
CTSSRELNRYF
>TRBV4-2|few|TRBJ2-7|NA
TGTGCCAGCAGCCAAGCCGGGACTGGCTTCTACGAGCAGTACTTC
CASSQAGTGFYEQYF
>TRBV19|once|TRBJ2-2|NA
TGTGCCAGTCGACATGTTGGGGGCGCGAACACCGGGGAGCTGTTTTTT
CASRHVGGANTGELFF
>TRBV18|few|TRBJ2-7|TRBD2
TGTGCCAGCTCACCAGCTAGCGGGACCTACGAGCAGTACTTC
CASSPASGTYEQYF
>TRBV30|NA|TRBJ1-5|TRBD1
TGTGCCTGGAGTAAGGGGCAGGGGGATCAGCCCCAGCATTTT
CAWSKGQGDQPQHF
>TRBV5-1|NA|TRBJ2-2|TRBD2
TGCGCCAGCAGTAGCGGGAGGGGAACCGGGGAGCTGTTTTTT
CASSSGRGTGELFF
>TRBV27|NA|TRBJ2-3|TRBD2
TGTGCCAGCAGTTCATTAGCGGGAGGGCCAACAGATACGCAGTATTTT
CASSSLAGGPTDTQYF
>TRBV5-1|NA|TRBJ1-1|NA
TGCGCCAGCAGTAGTTCGGGGGGGAACACTGAAGCTTTCTTT
CASSSSGGNTEAFF
>TRBV7-2|NA|TRBJ1-1|NA
TGTGCCAGCAGTTTAACACTGAACACTGAAGCTTTCTTT
CASSLTLNTEAFF
>TRBV6-1|NA|TRBJ2-1|NA
TGTGCCAGCAGTGAAGCCCGGAATGAGCAGTTCTTC
CASSEARNEQFF
>TRBV4-1|NA|TRBJ2-1|TRBD2
TGCGCCAGCAGCCAAAACCGACTAGCTGCCTACAATGAGCAGTTCTTC
CASSQNRLAAYNEQFF
>TRBV7-7|NA|TRBJ2-5|TRBD2
TGTGCTAGCAGCCAGGGAGGGAGGGAGACCCAGTACTTC
CASSQGGRETQYF
>TRBV7-9|NA|TRBJ2-2|NA
TGTGCCAGCAGCTTTACTAGCCCCGGGGAGCTGTTTTTT
CASSFTSPGELFF
>TRBV7-9|NA|TRBJ2-3|TRBD2
TGTGCCAGCAGCTTCATAGCGGGAGGTCCCGGCACAGATACGCAGTATTTT
CASSFIAGGPGTDTQYF
>TRBV5-4|NA|TRBJ2-5|TRBD2
TGTGCCAGCAGCCCGACCCAGCGGGAGGACCCGGCCCAGTACTTC
CASSPTQREDPAQYF
>TRBV18|NA|TRBJ2-6|NA
TGTGCCAGCTCTATGACAGCCTCCTCTGGGGCCAACGTCCTGACTTTC
CASSMTASSGANVLTF
>TRBV11-2|NA|TRBJ2-3|NA
TGTGCCAGCCTCCATCTGGGAGACGCTACTAGCACAGATACGCAGTATTTT
CASLHLGDATSTDTQYF
>TRBV2|NA|TRBJ1-2|NA
TGTGCCAGCAGTGAATCTACTAACTATGGCTACACCTTC
CASSESTNYGYTF
>TRBV10-1|NA|TRBJ2-1|TRBD1
TGCGCCAGCATCCCTAAGGCCCAGGGGGCCTGCAATGAGCAGTTCTTC
CASIPKAQGACNEQFF
>TRBV29-1|NA|TRBJ2-1|TRBD2
TGCAGCGTTTCGGGCTTGGTGCTAGCGGATAATGAGCAGTTCTTC
CSVSGLVLADNEQFF